Shown below are 16 T cell receptor beta chains from a single sample sequenced in a study of response to subunit inactivated influenza vaccine. TCRdb re-derived calls from the RT-PCR reads in MiXCR, one entry per CDR3 protein. The table lists hundreds of thousands of distinct CDR3 sequences, around 11% of them singletons. Sequenced material: PBMCs from blood, taken on the day of vaccination. Receptors originate from a man in his fifties who received an inactivated influenza vaccine.

This clonotype was recorded many times. The chain has TRBV5-1 and TRBJ2-3; 9 positions agree with TRBD1. Germline V gene lookup returns CDR1 SGHRS and CDR2 YFSETQ. The CDR3 spans 15 residues. The ends lost 0 bases at V and 4 bases at J; junction bases unmatched: 3. CDR3 residues: CASSLVGQGPDTQYF. Written as DNA, the CDR3 is TGCGCCAGCAGCTTGGTGGGACAGGGACCAGATACGCAGTATTTT.

The chain couples TRBV20-1 to TRBJ2-1; TRBD2 matches 15 bases. The CDR3 covers 14 residues. V trimming: 5 bases; J trimming: 10 bases; junction bases outside the gene matches: 6. Germline-derived CDR1 and CDR2 are DFQATT and SNEGSKA (reference sequence). The CDR3: CSAPGLAGGREQFF. The CDR3 nucleotides are TGCAGTGCTCCGGGACTAGCGGGGGGTAGGGAGCAGTTCTTC.

This clonotype showed up just a few times. The J gene is TRBJ2-1, the V gene TRBV12-3 or TRBV12-4; the match to TRBD2 covers 8 bases. With 6 bases clipped from V and 2 bases from J, the junction kept 6 bases outside the gene matches. The CDR3 sequence is 15 residues long. The CDR3 DNA sequence: TGTGCCAGCAGAGGAGGAGCGGGAGCCTACAATGAGCAGTTCTTC. Translated: CASRGGAGAYNEQFF.

Remarks on this clonotype: The missing conserved phenylalanine or tryptophan at the end of this CDR3 makes a read error likely. CDR3 in amino acids: CSVEERESYNEQFS. CDR3 nucleotide sequence: TGCAGCGTTGAAGAGCGGGAGTCCTACAATGAGCAGTTCTCC. The chain combines TRBV29-1 with TRBJ2-1, with 7 nucleotides matching TRBD2. Germline V gives CDR1 SQVTM, CDR2 ANQGSEA. This CDR3 comprises 14 residues. Trimming took 0 bases from V and 1 from J; bases not matched to a gene: 0.

This clonotype was counted between two and nine times. This chain connects TRBV9 to TRBJ2-6; D not certain. This CDR3 has 17 residues. V lost 0 bases, J lost 0 bases, and 10 bases lay in between. Germline-derived CDR1 and CDR2 are SGDLS and YYNGEE. CDR3 bases: TGTGCCAGCAGCGTAGGACTCAGGAGCTCTGGGGCCAACGTCCTGACTTTC. This codes for CASSVGLRSSGANVLTF.

This clonotype was seen ten or more times. CDR3 DNA: TGTGCCATCAGTGAGGACAGGGCCTCTGGAAACACCATATATTTT. This encodes CAISEDRASGNTIYF. The V and J genes are TRBV10-3 and TRBJ1-3, with 7 bases fitting TRBD1. Trimming at V came to 2 bases and at J to 0 bases, leaving 1 base not matched to a gene. The CDR3 totals 15 residues. Germline V lookup: CDR1 ENHRY, CDR2 SYGVKD.

The chain employs TRBV7-2 and TRBJ2-7; TRBD1 matches at 8 bases. Germline lookup yields CDR1 SGHTA and CDR2 FQGNSA. The V gene end was trimmed by 3 bases and the J gene end by 3 bases; junction bases not matched to a gene: 4. The length of the CDR3 is 14 residues. In nucleotides, the CDR3 is TGTGCCAGCAGCTTCGGACAGGGAGACTACGAGCAGTACTTC. Its translation: CASSFGQGDYEQYF. Using reference TRBV7-2 and TRBJ2-7 for the parts outside the CDR3, the full variable domain is GAGVSQSPSNKVTEKGKDVELRCDPISGHTALYWYRQSLGQGLEFLIYFQGNSAPDKSGLPSDRFSAERTGGSVSTLTIQRTQQEDSAVYLCASSFGQGDYEQYFGPGTRLTVT.

This clonotype has more than one count but fewer than ten. The chain recombines TRBV20-1 with TRBJ2-7, with D maybe TRBD2 (6 bases). The CDR3 contains 14 residues. Germline values: CDR1 DFQATT, CDR2 SNEGSKA (reference sequence). Trimming removed 1 base at V and 5 bases at J, with 15 bases between. The CDR3 nucleotides are TGCAGTGCTAGAGGTCCGGGAGTGGTTCACGAGCAGTACTTC. Protein product: CSARGPGVVHEQYF.

The DNA of the CDR3 is TGCAGTGCTAGACCGGGACAGGGCGCCCAGTACTTC. The encoded protein is CSARPGQGAQYF. This rearrangement joins TRBV20-1 to TRBJ2-5; 9 bases match TRBD1. V gave up 2 bases and J gave up 9 bases; unmatched junction bases: 4. Germline CDR1 reads DFQATT; CDR2 reads SNEGSKA (reference sequence). The CDR3 runs 12 residues.

In its sample, this clonotype was seen a few times. This may be a read error: a much more frequent sequence differs by one nucleotide. The chain combines TRBV7-9 with TRBJ2-3, with D uncertain. The CDR3 loop spans 13 amino acids. Germline lookup yields CDR1 SEHNR and CDR2 FQNEAQ (reference sequence). V was cut by 5 bases and J by 0 bases, with 6 bases left in between. The CDR3 coding sequence is TGTGCCAGCAGCGAGGACAGCACAGATACGCAGTATTTT. Its protein is CASSEDSTDTQYF. Full variable domain (remainder filled in from reference TRBV7-9 and TRBJ2-3): DTGVSQNPRHKITKRGQNVTFRCDPISEHNRLYWYRQTLGQGPEFLTYFQNEAQLEKSRLLSDRFSAERPKGSFSTLEIQRTEQGDSAMYLCASSEDSTDTQYFGPGTRLTVL.

A few counts support this clonotype. The chain carries TRBV12-1 and TRBJ2-3; the table's D call, TRBD2, was not checked against the DNA. TRBV12-1 is a pseudogene segment. CDR3 length equals 15 residues. The CDR3 is CASSSPAGVTDTQYF. The DNA for the CDR3 is TGTGCCAGCAGCTCACCAGCGGGAGTTACAGATACGCAGTATTTT.

This clonotype has only a few counts. V gene TRBV5-1 combines with J gene TRBJ2-7, with D perhaps TRBD1 or TRBD2 (6 bases each). The ends were cut back, 3 bases at V and 2 bases at J, with 21 bases in the middle. Germline V gene lookup returns CDR1 SGHRS and CDR2 YFSETQ. The CDR3 is 17 residues long. The CDR3 protein is CASSYYQGGGLPYEQYF. The CDR3 DNA reads TGCGCCAGCAGCTACTACCAGGGTGGGGGGCTGCCCTACGAGCAGTACTTC.

The chain carries TRBV10-3 and TRBJ2-3; TRBD2 aligns across 7 bases. The CDR3 is made up of 15 amino acids. Per germline, CDR1 ENHRY and CDR2 SYGVKD. Unmatched junction bases numbered 9, after V lost 6 bases and J lost 3 bases. CDR3 nucleotides: TGTGCCATCAGCGCTACTAGCGAACCGACAGATACGCAGTATTTT. Its protein product is CAISATSEPTDTQYF.

The CDR3: CASSSNYAQNNEKLFF. The CDR3 DNA reads as TGTGCCAGCAGCTCTAACTACGCACAGAATAATGAAAAACTGTTTTTT. The chain links TRBV7-9 to TRBJ1-4; no reliable D call. The CDR3 has 16 amino acids. The V end was cut by 4 bases, the J end by 4 bases, with 16 bases between. The germline V gene has CDR1 SEHNR and CDR2 FQNEAQ (reference sequence).

Only a few counts were recorded for this clonotype. The chain has TRBV6-1 and TRBJ2-3; either TRBD1 or TRBD2 may supply D (5 bases each). CDR1 is MNHNS, CDR2 SASEGT, per germline. V was pared by 9 bases and J by 6 bases, with 19 bases between. There are 14 residues in the CDR3. The CDR3 loop is CASKRGPWGDTQYF. The CDR3 DNA reads TGTGCCAGTAAACGGGGACCTTGGGGCGATACGCAGTATTTT.

The rearrangement links TRBV28 to TRBJ2-7, with a possible D match to TRBD2 (5 bases). Germline CDR1 is MDHEN and CDR2 is SYDVKM. There are 18 residues in the CDR3. Trimming cost V 7 bases and J 6 bases, with 31 bases left between them. This chain's CDR3 is CASTLNWDARGIGSEQYF. In nucleotides, the CDR3 is TGTGCCAGCACCCTAAATTGGGATGCGCGAGGAATTGGGAGCGAGCAGTACTTC.